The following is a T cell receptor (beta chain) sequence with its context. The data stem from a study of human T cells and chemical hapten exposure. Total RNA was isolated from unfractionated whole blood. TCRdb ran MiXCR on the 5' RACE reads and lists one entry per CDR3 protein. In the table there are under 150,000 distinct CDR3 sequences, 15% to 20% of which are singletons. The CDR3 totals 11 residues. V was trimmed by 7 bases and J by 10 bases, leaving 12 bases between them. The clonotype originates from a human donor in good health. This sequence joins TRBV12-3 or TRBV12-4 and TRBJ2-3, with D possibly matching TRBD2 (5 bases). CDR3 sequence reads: CASTSGGAQYF. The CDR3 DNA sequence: TGTGCCAGCACCTCAGGAGGTGCGCAGTATTTT.